This TCR beta chain emerged from a study of OX40 agonist ivuxolimab in advanced cancers. At the level of the whole study: Ivuxolimab was an agonistic, fully human IgG2 monoclonal antibody directed against OX40 (CD134), a costimulatory receptor. Intravenous ivuxolimab was administered to patients every 2 weeks at six dose levels: 0.01, 0.1, 0.3, 1.5, 3 and 10 mg/kg. Of the approximately 50 dose-escalation patients, hepatocellular carcinoma was present in 19, melanoma in roughly 15, renal cell carcinoma in 9 and head and neck cancer in 9. A male proportion of nearly 85% and a mean age of around 60 years, ranging from 23 to 79, were recorded for the dose-escalation cohort. Patients were allowed to have had prior anti-PD-1, anti-PD-L1 or anti-CTLA-4 therapy, and approximately 40% of the dose-escalation patients had previously received checkpoint inhibitors. Partial responses were achieved by three dose-escalation patients, of whom one had hepatocellular carcinoma and two had cutaneous melanoma. Peripheral TCRbeta sequencing was intended to test whether TCR sequence diversity was altered and clonal T-cell expansion was caused by ivuxolimab. The paper covers the monotherapy dose-escalation part of the phase I ivuxolimab trial, which included N ≈ 57 patients. General findings and caveats noted by the study authors: Low levels of normalized T-cell clonal expansion were also seen in some patients who did not respond. In partial responders in the 0.1-3.0 mg/kg groups, normalized peripheral clonal expansion was found to be among the lowest, especially among CD8+ T cells. Clonal expansion of both CD4+ and CD8+ blood T cells was observed from baseline to week 6 at doses 0.1 to 3.0 mg/kg. Antigen specificity was not determined for the clonally expanded peripheral T cells. On average, CD8+ T cells showed more expanded clones than CD4+ T cells after ivuxolimab.

The germline V gene specifies ENHRY as CDR1 and SYGVKD as CDR2. V is cut by 10 bases and J by 4 bases, and the space between the germline ends is 17 bases. The CDR3 runs 13 residues from the cysteine to the phenylalanine. Just the 39-base CDR3 DNA is kept, in frame starting at base 1. The trial excluded patients who had a history of autoimmune disease or were on systemic immunosuppression. In every dose cohort, peripheral blood was drawn for TCR sequencing at baseline, cycle 4 day 1, and cycle 7 day 1. The samples were drawn from a first-in-human, open-label, multicenter phase I dose-escalation trial of ivuxolimab. Adults with locally advanced or metastatic melanoma, renal cell, hepatocellular, or head and neck squamous cell carcinoma were enrolled in the trial. Before TCR sequencing, CD4+ T cells and CD8+ T cells were sorted from peripheral blood as separate populations. In regard to this clone: Its target antigen remains unknown. Qualities for individual bases were not recorded, and no much larger clone is one base off.

Genomic DNA was extracted from sorted cells for sequencing of the TCRbeta CDR3 region. The immunoSEQ Assay was used to sequence the TCRbeta CDR3 regions. This is the immuneACCESS table as TCRdb keeps it, with only in-frame sequences that have V and J called. A part of the clones is gone; compared with another copy, unresolved V genes explain less than half, and the rest is unexplained. The sample has roughly 19,000 clones on record, 83% of them singletons. The ten biggest clones cover about an eighth of the sample. This receptor was identified in an adult with an advanced solid tumor such as melanoma, head and neck, liver or kidney cancer. The rearranged segments are TRBV10-3 and TRBJ2-7; the D gene is not confidently resolved. Specimen: CD4+ or CD8+ T cells sorted from blood, collected in a trial of the OX40 agonist ivuxolimab. The nucleotide sequence reads TGTGCCACCTCAGATCGGCCCCTATACGAGCAGTACTTC. The encoded protein is CATSDRPLYEQYF.